This entry features one T cell receptor (beta chain) sequence. The data were taken from a study of shared clonotypes between healthy human individuals. Sequenced by immunoSEQ multiplex PCR; TCRdb stores in-frame clones only, minus some. In the table there are millions of clones, around 94% of which are singletons. The sequenced sample was naive CD4+ T cells sorted from blood. The subset was: CD45RA+ positively selected. This TCR was sampled from a man younger than 35 in good health.

This chain's CDR3 is CASSVYGTVHPYNEQFF. The CDR3 DNA reads TGTGCCAGCAGTGTGTATGGGACAGTCCACCCCTACAATGAGCAGTTCTTC. This sequence joins TRBV2 and TRBJ2-1; 7 bases agree with TRBD1. This CDR3 spans 17 amino acids. Germline assignment: CDR1 SNHLY and CDR2 FYNNEI. J lost 2 bases, V lost 4 bases, and 11 bases had no gene match. The full variable domain, in which reference TRBV2 and TRBJ2-1 provide the parts outside the CDR3, is EPEVTQTPSHQVTQMGQEVILRCVPISNHLYFYWYRQILGQKVEFLVSFYNNEISEKSEIFDDQFSVERPDGSNFTLKIRSTKLEDSAMYFCASSVYGTVHPYNEQFFGPGTRLTVL.